This T cell receptor beta chain appears in the sequencing data of a study of blood T cell repertoires in COVID-19. Study background: Samples came from the United States, Italy and Spain, spanning acute and convalescent COVID-19. Nucleic acid was either cDNA or gDNA, and it came from T cells, B-cell-depleted T cells, or PBMCs.

Germline lookup yields CDR1 DFQATT and CDR2 SNEGSKA (reference sequence). Trimming took 3 bases from V and 5 from J, leaving 13 bases between them. CDR3 length: 13 residues. Using immunoSEQ multiplex PCR, the repertoire was profiled, and TCRdb retains in-frame clones only, with some absent. The sample lists tens of thousands of clones, more than 75% occurring once. The source is a human donor in a cohort sampled during active COVID-19. The sample taken for sequencing was peripheral blood. The chain uses TRBV20-1 and TRBJ1-1; D possibly corresponds to TRBD1 (5 bases). The CDR3 loop reads CSASPGGSTEAFF. The CDR3 DNA sequence: TGCAGTGCTAGTCCCGGGGGAAGTACTGAAGCTTTCTTT.